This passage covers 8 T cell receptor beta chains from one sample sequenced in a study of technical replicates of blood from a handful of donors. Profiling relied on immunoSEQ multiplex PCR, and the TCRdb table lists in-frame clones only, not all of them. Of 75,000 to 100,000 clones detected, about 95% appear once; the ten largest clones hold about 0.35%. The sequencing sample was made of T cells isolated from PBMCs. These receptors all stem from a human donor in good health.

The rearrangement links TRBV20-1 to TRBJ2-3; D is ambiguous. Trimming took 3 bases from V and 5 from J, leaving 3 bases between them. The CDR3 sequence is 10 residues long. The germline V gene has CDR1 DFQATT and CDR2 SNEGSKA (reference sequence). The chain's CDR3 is CSASKDTQYF. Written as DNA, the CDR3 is TGCAGTGCTAGTAAAGATACGCAGTATTTT.

The CDR3, as DNA: TGTGCCACAACATTCCGGGACACCCTCTACGAGCAGTACTTC. Its translation is CATTFRDTLYEQYF. The chain has TRBV6-1 and TRBJ2-7; perhaps TRBD1 as D (6 bases). Germline assignment: CDR1 MNHNS and CDR2 SASEGT. Trimming pared 10 bases from V and 3 bases from J, leaving 19 bases between. There are 14 residues in the CDR3.

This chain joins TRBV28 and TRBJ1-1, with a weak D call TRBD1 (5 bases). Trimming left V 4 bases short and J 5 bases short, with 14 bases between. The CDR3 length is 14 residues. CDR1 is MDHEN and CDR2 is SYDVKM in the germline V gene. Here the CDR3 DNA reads TGTGCCAGCAGTTCTCTAGGGGAAGGAACTGAAGCTTTCTTT. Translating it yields CASSSLGEGTEAFF.

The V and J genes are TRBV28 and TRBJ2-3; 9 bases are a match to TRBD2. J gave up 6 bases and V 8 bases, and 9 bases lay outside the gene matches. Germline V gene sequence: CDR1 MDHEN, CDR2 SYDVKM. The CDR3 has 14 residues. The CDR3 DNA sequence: TGTGCCAGCGCTAGCGGGATTGCCGGGGATACGCAGTATTTT. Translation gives CASASGIAGDTQYF.

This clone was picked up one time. The CDR3 here is CASSQGTGTGYNEKLFF. In nucleotides, the CDR3 is TGTGCCAGCAGCCAAGGAACCGGGACAGGTTATAATGAAAAACTGTTTTTT. The genes are TRBV4-2 and TRBJ1-4; 8 positions agree with TRBD1. This CDR3 contains 17 residues. Germline values: CDR1 LGHNA, CDR2 YNFKEQ. After removal of 1 base from V and 4 bases from J, the junction contained 8 bases not matched to a gene.

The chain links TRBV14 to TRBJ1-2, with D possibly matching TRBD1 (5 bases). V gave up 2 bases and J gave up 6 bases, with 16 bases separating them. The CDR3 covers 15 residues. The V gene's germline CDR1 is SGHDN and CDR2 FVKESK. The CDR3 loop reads CASSQNQGLAHGYTF. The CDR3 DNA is TGTGCCAGCAGCCAAAATCAGGGCTTAGCCCATGGCTACACCTTC.

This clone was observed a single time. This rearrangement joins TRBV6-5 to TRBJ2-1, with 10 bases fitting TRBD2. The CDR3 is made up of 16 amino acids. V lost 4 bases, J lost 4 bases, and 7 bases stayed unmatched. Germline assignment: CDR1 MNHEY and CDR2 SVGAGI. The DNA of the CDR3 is TGTGCCAGCAGTTCCTTGGGACTAGCGCTATACAATGAGCAGTTCTTC. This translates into CASSSLGLALYNEQFF.

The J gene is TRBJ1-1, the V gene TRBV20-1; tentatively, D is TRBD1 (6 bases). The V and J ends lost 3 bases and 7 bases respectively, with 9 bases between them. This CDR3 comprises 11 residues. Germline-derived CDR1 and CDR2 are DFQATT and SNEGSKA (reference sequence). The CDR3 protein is CSARRGGEAFF. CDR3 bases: TGCAGTGCTAGGAGGGGGGGTGAAGCTTTCTTT.